This entry is about one T cell receptor beta chain. Its antigen is unidentified. This sample also contains other DNA sequences that code for the same CDR3. Germline V gene sequence: CDR1 SEHNR, CDR2 FQNEAQ (reference sequence). The V end lost 5 bases, the J end lost 6 bases, and 10 bases lay between the germline ends. The CDR3 extends over 13 amino acids. Naive-designated CD8 cells lacked CD45RO, were positively enriched for CCR7, and omitted terminally differentiated effector memory CD45RA+ cells. This sample stems from a study of shared clonotypes between healthy human individuals. Study-wide results and limits: Relative to clonotypes present in all four donors, those not shared had lower generation probabilities. Clonotype sharing among the donors was expected to vary with sequencing depth.

Deep-level assay runs were performed. The repertoire was sequenced with immunoSEQ multiplex PCR; TCRdb's copy has only in-frame clones and lacks some. The sample includes 600,000 or so clones, roughly 98% of them seen just once. Sequences were obtained from naive CD8+ T cells sorted from blood. The clonotype was recovered from a man aged 25 to 40 in good health. The chain links TRBV7-9 to TRBJ1-4, with D possibly TRBD1 on 6 matching bases. The CDR3 coding sequence is TGTGCCAGCAGCCCGGACAGTTATGAAAAACTGTTTTTT. Amino acid sequence: CASSPDSYEKLFF.